The 4 T cell receptor beta chains below come from one sample, sequenced in a study of blood T cell repertoires in COVID-19. Profiling relied on immunoSEQ multiplex PCR, and the TCRdb table lists in-frame clones only, not all of them. Seen here are around 120,000 clones, over 75% observed once, and the top ten hold approximately 8.7%. Sequenced sample: peripheral blood. The source is a man aged 35-49 years with active or convalescent COVID-19.

This sequence joins TRBV5-1 and TRBJ2-2; 8 nucleotides line up with TRBD1. Germline V CDR1 and CDR2: SGHRS, YFSETQ. Unmatched junction bases numbered 10, after V lost 7 bases and J lost 5 bases. This CDR3 comprises 15 residues. DNA for the CDR3: TGCGCCAGCGGACCGGGACAGGCGCTGACCGGGGAGCTGTTTTTT. This sequence encodes CASGPGQALTGELFF.

J is TRBJ1-1 and V is TRBV10-2, with D maybe TRBD1 (6 bases). The CDR3 has 13 residues. Trimming removed 6 bases from V and 8 bases from J, with 16 bases in between. Germline loops: CDR1 WSHSY, CDR2 SAAADI. The CDR3 sequence: CASRMGWTAEAFF. The CDR3 nucleotides read TGCGCCAGCAGAATGGGTTGGACAGCAGAAGCTTTCTTT.

The V gene is TRBV6-5, the J gene TRBJ1-4; D is possibly TRBD1 (6 bases). This CDR3 has 13 residues. The V gene's germline CDR1 is MNHEY and CDR2 SVGAGI. V lost 7 bases and J 6 bases, leaving 12 bases between the germline ends. The CDR3 bases are TGTGCCAGCAAGGGTCAGGGGCATGAAAAACTGTTTTTT. This gives the protein CASKGQGHEKLFF.

A single count supports this clone. This chain connects TRBV6-6 to TRBJ2-4; D might be TRBD2 (5 bases). The CDR3 consists of 18 residues. V was trimmed by 5 bases and J by 0 bases, leaving 20 bases between them. Germline lookup yields CDR1 MNHNY and CDR2 SVGAGI (reference sequence). The CDR3 loop is CASSPGLFTNVAKNIQYF. Here the CDR3 DNA reads TGTGCCAGCAGTCCCGGACTGTTTACGAACGTAGCCAAAAACATTCAGTACTTC.